The 28 T cell receptor delta chains presented below share a single source sample, sequenced in a study of gammadelta T cells in human blood. TCRdb reanalysed the RT-PCR reads via CATT. The sample has a few hundred delta-chain clones, about 35% seen once; the top ten hold approximately 19%. The sequenced sample was Vgamma9Vdelta2 gamma-delta T cells from cord blood. The receptors here all came from a newborn.

This clone was found a few times. This chain connects TRDV2 to TRDJ3, with 10 bases aligning to TRDD3. The J gene, not given by TCRdb, was assigned here from a germline match of the nucleotide sequence. CDR1 GEAIGNYY and CDR2 EKD come from the germline V gene. J lost 3 bases, V lost 0 bases, and 4 bases had no gene match. The CDR3 loop spans 18 amino acids. CDR3 amino acids: CACDTVLGDLWDTRQMFF. The CDR3 DNA is TGTGCCTGTGACACCGTACTGGGGGATCTCTGGGACACCCGACAGATGTTTTTC.

This clone is judged large. This chain joins TRDV2 and TRDJ3; D might be TRDD3 (6 bases). The CDR3 is made up of 19 amino acids. The germline V gene has CDR1 GEAIGNYY and CDR2 EKD. Trimming stripped 0 bases from V and 0 bases from J, with 14 bases between. The DNA for the CDR3 is TGTGCCTGTGACACCGGATGGGGGTCAAGCTCCTGGGACACCCGACAGATGTTTTTC. It yields the protein CACDTGWGSSSWDTRQMFF.

Of note for this clone: It is likely a read error: a sequence one base away is far more abundant. This chain joins TRDV2 and TRDJ3; 13 bases fit TRDD3. Here the J gene came from matching the DNA to germline, since TCRdb omits it. Germline CDR1 and CDR2: GEAIGNYY and EKD. The CDR3 contains 19 residues. The V gene end was trimmed by 3 bases and the J gene end by 2 bases; junction bases not matched to a gene: 6. Written as DNA, the CDR3 is TGTGCCTGTGACCCCTTAACTGGGGGATACGCCTGGGACACCCGACAGATGTTTTTC. Its protein product is CACDPLTGGYAWDTRQMFF.

This chain connects TRDV2 to TRDJ3, with 13 bases matching TRDD3. The junction had 11 bases not matched to a gene; V was cut back by 3 bases and J by 1 base. The CDR3 contains 21 residues. Germline CDR1 reads GEAIGNYY; CDR2 reads EKD. The CDR3 DNA sequence: TGTGCCTGTGACCCTGTACTGGGGGATACGCGTGTTTCCTGGGACACCCGACAGATGTTTTTC. It translates to CACDPVLGDTRVSWDTRQMFF.

The genes are TRDV2 and TRDJ3; D not certain. Germline CDR1 reads GEAIGNYY; CDR2 reads EKD. V dropped 0 bases and J dropped 0 bases, with 17 bases sitting between them. The CDR3 has 20 amino acids. CDR3 region: CACDTAQNGPSSWDTRQMFF. Written as DNA, the CDR3 is TGTGCCTGTGACACCGCGCAAAATGGGCCTAGCTCCTGGGACACCCGACAGATGTTTTTC.

Points on this clone: Given a much more abundant clone one base away, this may be a read error. The V gene was identified as TRDV2, while no J gene was called; TRDD3, the table's D call, was not compared with the DNA. CDR3 length equals 17 residues. Germline CDR1 and CDR2: GEAIGNYY and EKD. CDR3 DNA sequence: TGTGCCTGTGACGCCCTTACTGGGGGATACGCAACCGATAAACTCATTTTT. Translating gives CACDALTGGYATDKLIF.

Notes on this clone: A read error may explain this, as a much larger clone is one base away. The chain uses TRDV2 and TRDJ2, with TRDD3 matching over 11 bases. Germline V lookup: CDR1 GEAIGNYY, CDR2 EKD. V lost 1 base, J lost 3 bases, and 6 bases stayed unmatched. The CDR3 loop spans 17 amino acids. CDR3 bases: TGTGCCTGTGACACGCTGGGGGATACCCTTGTGACAGCACAACTCTTCTTT. Protein sequence: CACDTLGDTLVTAQLFF.

Comments on this clone: A read error may account for a junction end that differs from germline. The chain uses TRDV2 and TRDJ3, with D possibly TRDD3 on 5 matching bases. Germline matching of the DNA provided the J gene here, since TCRdb leaves it blank. Looked up from germline, CDR1 is GEAIGNYY and CDR2 is EKD. The CDR3 has 14 amino acids. CDR3 sequence reads: CAWDTGGFTRQMFF. The CDR3 DNA follows: TGTGCCTGGGACACCGGGGGCTTCACCCGACAGATGTTTTTC.

Concerning this clone itself: This may come from a read error, since a much larger clone is one base off. The chain is built from TRDV2 and TRDJ1; perhaps TRDD3 as D (5 bases). TCRdb is silent on the J gene; assignment here came from matching the DNA to germline. The CDR3 is 16 residues long. CDR1 and CDR2 from the germline V gene are GEAIGNYY and EKD. V lost 0 bases and J 0 bases, leaving 13 bases between the germline ends. The CDR3 coding sequence is TGTGCCTGTGACACCGGTGGGATTGGGAACACCGATAAACTCATCTTT. This encodes CACDTGGIGNTDKLIF.

This clone has more than one count but fewer than ten. With a much larger clone just one base away, this may be a read error. The chain joins TRDV2 to TRDJ2; 10 positions agree with TRDD3. V gave up 3 bases and J gave up 6 bases; unmatched junction bases: 12. Germline CDR1 GEAIGNYY, CDR2 EKD. This CDR3 spans 17 amino acids. Here the CDR3 reads CACDPLLGDARAAQLFF. The CDR3 DNA sequence: TGTGCCTGTGACCCCCTACTGGGGGATGCGCGGGCAGCACAACTCTTCTTT.

This clone has only a few counts. A much more abundant neighbour one base away suggests this may be a read error. This chain uses TRDV2 with TRDJ1, with 7 nucleotides matching TRDD3. Germline-derived CDR1 and CDR2 are GEAIGNYY and EKD. This CDR3 has 13 residues. The chain's CDR3 is CACVTWGTDKLIF. CDR3 nucleotide sequence: TGTGCCTGTGTCACCTGGGGGACCGATAAACTCATCTTT.

This clone was seen a few times. A much larger clone is a single base away; this may be a read error. V is TRDV2 and J is TRDJ2; D remains unclear. TCRdb offers no J gene call, so here the DNA was matched to germline to obtain one. V was shortened by 0 bases and J by 1 base, with 11 bases between the two germline ends. The CDR3 is 16 residues long. Germline V CDR1 and CDR2: GEAIGNYY, EKD. CDR3 sequence: CACDTARDCLTAQLFF. The CDR3 DNA reads TGTGCCTGTGACACCGCCAGGGACTGTTTGACAGCACAACTCTTCTTT.

A remark on this clone: This could be a read error, since a much larger clone is one nucleotide away. This rearrangement joins TRDV2 to TRDJ2, with 9 positions matching TRDD3. The J gene was not available in TCRdb and was assigned here by matching the DNA to germline segments. The V gene's germline CDR1 is GEAIGNYY and CDR2 EKD. Germline trimming cut 6 bases from V and 1 base from J; bases unmatched to any gene: 5. The CDR3 is made up of 15 amino acids. CDR3 bases: TGTGCCTGTAACGTACTGGGGGATTTGACAGCACAACTCTTCTTT. Its translation: CACNVLGDLTAQLFF.

In the case of this clone: A read error may be the cause here, since a much bigger clone is one base away. The chain joins TRDV2 to TRDJ3; 9 positions agree with TRDD3. Germline V CDR1 and CDR2: GEAIGNYY, EKD. This CDR3 region has 17 residues. Losses at the gene ends were 5 bases for V and 0 bases for J; bases not matched to a gene: 4. The CDR3 DNA follows: TGTGCCTGTGGCTACTGGGGGAGCTCCTGGGACACCCGACAGATGTTTTTC. This sequence encodes CACGYWGSSWDTRQMFF.

On this clone itself: This probably arose from a read error, given a far larger clone one base away. The chain has TRDV2 and TRDJ1; TRDD3 might be the D (5 bases). TCRdb offers no J gene call, so here the DNA was matched to germline to obtain one. Germline V gene sequence: CDR1 GEAIGNYY, CDR2 EKD. The CDR3 is 16 residues long. The chain's CDR3 is CACGWRYIANTDKLIF. The CDR3 bases are TGTGCCTGTGGTTGGAGATACATTGCCAACACCGACAAACTCATCTTT.

The V gene lacks a call, and TRDJ1 is the J gene; TRDD3 is the table's D call and was not checked against the DNA. The CDR3 is made up of 12 amino acids. CDR3 sequence: CAFRGYTDKLIF. DNA for the CDR3: TGTGCCTTTAGGGGATACACCGATAAACTCATCTTT.

In this sample, this clone is large. The chain employs TRDV2 and TRDJ3; 7 nucleotides match TRDD3. The CDR3 is made up of 18 amino acids. Germline loops: CDR1 GEAIGNYY, CDR2 EKD. J was trimmed by 0 bases and V by 0 bases; bases with no gene match: 4. CDR3 in amino acids: CACDTVGGSSWDTRQMFF. For the CDR3, the DNA is TGTGCCTGTGACACCGTTGGGGGAAGCTCCTGGGACACCCGACAGATGTTTTTC.

By sample fraction, this clone is large. This chain connects TRDV2 to TRDJ3; the match to TRDD3 covers 7 bases. The CDR3 runs to 20 residues. CDR1 is GEAIGNYY and CDR2 is EKD in the germline V gene. The V gene end was trimmed by 0 bases and the J gene end by 3 bases; junction bases not matched to a gene: 13. CDR3 in DNA: TGTGCCTGTGACACCGGGGCTTACTGGGGATCTGACTGGGACACCCGACAGATGTTTTTC. Amino acids: CACDTGAYWGSDWDTRQMFF.

On this clone itself: This sequence may be a read error, since a much larger clone differs from it by one base. The V gene is TRDV2, the J gene TRDJ3, with 7 positions matching TRDD3. This CDR3 has 16 amino acids. The germline gives CDR1 GEAIGNYY, CDR2 EKD. CDR3 in amino acids: CACDWGSSWDPRQMFF. The CDR3, as DNA: TGTGCCTGTGACTGGGGGAGCTCCTGGGACCCCCGACAGATGTTTTTC.

Comment on this clone: A much larger clone differs by one base, so this may be a read error. The chain links TRDV2 to TRDJ1; TRDD3 is a possible D gene (5 bases). TCRdb supplies no J gene; here it was assigned by aligning the nucleotide sequence to germline. The V gene's germline CDR1 is GEAIGNYY and CDR2 EKD. The CDR3 is 15 residues long. As DNA, the CDR3 is TGTGCCTGTGATCGTAGGTGGGGTACCACCGGTAAACTCATCTTT. Its protein is CACDRRWGTTGKLIF.

For this clone: A far more abundant clone sits one base away, making this likely a read error. Other DNA sequences in this sample translate to the same CDR3. This rearrangement joins TRDV2 to TRDJ3, with TRDD3 matching over 13 bases. TCRdb offers no J gene call, so here the DNA was matched to germline to obtain one. The CDR3 extends over 19 amino acids. With 0 bases clipped from V and 4 bases from J, the junction kept 5 bases outside the gene matches. Germline V gene lookup returns CDR1 GEAIGNYY and CDR2 EKD. The CDR3 DNA reads as TGTGCCTGTGACACCTTAACTGGGGGATACGCTTGGGACACCCGACAGATGTTTTTC. This encodes CACDTLTGGYAWDTRQMFF.

The chain uses TRDV2 and TRDJ1; 9 nucleotides agree with TRDD3. The J gene is not listed in TCRdb, so it was assigned here from a DNA match to germline. This CDR3 is built from 15 residues. The trim removed 2 bases at V and 5 bases at J, leaving 8 bases unmatched. Per germline, CDR1 GEAIGNYY and CDR2 EKD. The CDR3 sequence: CACDKGIRRGDKLIF. Here the CDR3 DNA reads TGTGCCTGTGACAAGGGGATACGGAGGGGAGATAAACTCATCTTT.

Regarding this clone: Possible read error: a much larger clone is one base away. The chain carries TRDV2 and TRDJ1; 13 nucleotides line up with TRDD3. The CDR3 contains 21 residues. Germline CDR1 and CDR2: GEAIGNYY and EKD. V lost 3 bases to trimming and J lost 0 bases; unmatched junction nucleotides: 18. The CDR3 here is CACDPRVLGDTREGYTDKLIF. The CDR3 DNA sequence: TGTGCCTGTGACCCCCGCGTACTGGGGGATACGCGAGAGGGGTACACCGATAAACTCATCTTT.

As regards this clone: A single base is all that separates this from a far larger clone, so a read error is likely. V and J are TRDV2 and TRDJ1; D perhaps matches TRDD3 (5 bases). TCRdb does not report a J gene; here it was assigned by matching the DNA to germline references. The CDR3 length is 17 residues. Germline loops: CDR1 GEAIGNYY, CDR2 EKD. CDR3 nucleotide sequence: TGTGCCTGTGACCGGAGGGGGTCCTCCCCGTACACCGAAAAACTCATCTTT. Its protein is CACDRRGSSPYTEKLIF.

Notes on this clone: A much bigger clone sits one base away, suggesting this may be a read error. The gene calls are TRDV2 and TRDJ3; 10 bases line up with TRDD3. CDR3 length: 18 amino acids. Germline CDR1 reads GEAIGNYY; CDR2 reads EKD. CDR3 amino acids: CACDSGDTFSWDTRQVFF. In DNA, the CDR3 is TGTGCCTGTGACTCGGGGGATACGTTCTCCTGGGACACCCGACAGGTGTTTTTC.

By share, this clone ranks as large (0.1 to 1%). The rearrangement uses TRDV2 and TRDJ3; a weak D match, TRDD3 (6 bases). Germline V gene lookup returns CDR1 GEAIGNYY and CDR2 EKD. The CDR3 extends over 18 amino acids. V lost 1 base and J lost 0, with 12 bases in between. The CDR3 nucleotides are TGTGCCTGTGACACTGGGAGATACGGCTCCTGGGACACCCGACAGATGTTTTTC. It is translated as CACDTGRYGSWDTRQMFF.

Worth noting for this clone: A far more abundant clone sits one base away, making this likely a read error. This sequence joins TRDV2 and TRDJ3; D is possibly TRDD3 (6 bases). TCRdb supplies no J gene; here it was assigned by aligning the nucleotide sequence to germline. The CDR3 covers 18 residues. Germline CDR1 is GEAIGNYY and CDR2 is EKD. V lost 1 base, J lost 0 bases, and 12 bases lay in between. The CDR3 here is CACDTGRYDSWDTRQMFF. CDR3 bases: TGTGCCTGTGACACTGGGAGATACGACTCCTGGGACACCCGACAGATGTTTTTC.

In its sample, this clone ranks as large. The chain uses TRDV2 and TRDJ3; TRDD3 matches 8 bases. Germline CDR1 GEAIGNYY, CDR2 EKD. The ends lost 6 bases at V and 1 base at J; junction bases unmatched: 4. This CDR3 region has 16 residues. Written as DNA, the CDR3 is TGTGCCTGTACGGGGGATAGGTCCTGGGACACCCGACAGATGTTTTTC. As protein: CACTGDRSWDTRQMFF.